These T cell receptor beta chains were read from a single sample in a study of T cells in Graves' hyperthyroidism and ophthalmopathy. MiXCR, run by TCRdb on the multiplex PCR reads, gives a single entry per CDR3 protein. The sample lists approximately 600,000 distinct CDR3 sequences, under 25% occurring once. Sample: blood. These receptor sequences come from a man aged 25 to 40 with Graves' ophthalmopathy. Each CDR3 is given with its conserved first and last residue. A D gene is named only where the DNA matches it firmly. The size entry is marked missing in some rows and otherwise reads once, few, many or a size class.

D gene: TRBD2; clone size: -; J gene: TRBJ2-1; V gene: TRBV5-1; CDR3 protein: CASSFGLAGVSSYNEQFF; CDR3 DNA: TGCGCCAGCAGCTTTGGACTAGCGGGAGTGAGCTCCTACAATGAGCAGTTCTTC
D gene: -; clone size: -; J gene: TRBJ1-4; V gene: TRBV5-8; CDR3 protein: CASSLGVRVEKLFF; CDR3 DNA: TGTGCCAGCAGCTTGGGGGTGAGGGTCGAAAAACTGTTTTTT
D gene: -; clone size: many; J gene: TRBJ1-5; V gene: TRBV2; CDR3 protein: CASRGRVQPQHF; CDR3 DNA: TGTGCCAGCAGGGGACGGGTTCAGCCCCAGCATTTT
D gene: -; clone size: -; J gene: TRBJ2-7; V gene: TRBV3-1; CDR3 protein: CASSQDRGPRGQYF; CDR3 DNA: TGTGCCAGCAGCCAAGATAGGGGCCCCCGGGGGCAGTACTTC
D gene: -; clone size: -; J gene: TRBJ2-7; V gene: TRBV5-6; CDR3 protein: CASNPWGLYEQYF; CDR3 DNA: TGTGCCTCAAACCCGTGGGGCCTCTACGAGCAGTACTTC
D gene: -; clone size: many; J gene: TRBJ1-6; V gene: TRBV4-1; CDR3 protein: CASSQDAVARPPLHF; CDR3 DNA: TGCGCCAGCAGCCAAGATGCTGTGGCAAGGCCACCCCTCCACTTT
D gene: -; clone size: -; J gene: TRBJ1-2; V gene: TRBV7-3; CDR3 protein: CASSVDGTNYGYTF; CDR3 DNA: TGTGCCAGCAGCGTAGACGGGACCAACTATGGCTACACCTTC
D gene: TRBD2; clone size: few; J gene: TRBJ2-2; V gene: TRBV6-5; CDR3 protein: CASSYPKREGGTGELFF; CDR3 DNA: TGTGCCAGCAGTTACCCGAAGCGGGAGGGTGGCACCGGGGAGCTGTTTTTT
D gene: -; clone size: many; J gene: TRBJ2-3; V gene: TRBV18; CDR3 protein: CASSPVTSTDTQYF; CDR3 DNA: TGTGCCAGCTCACCCGTAACTAGCACAGATACGCAGTATTTT
D gene: -; clone size: -; J gene: TRBJ2-7; V gene: TRBV7-8; CDR3 protein: CASTLNGDEQYF; CDR3 DNA: TGTGCCAGCACCTTAAATGGTGACGAGCAGTACTTC
D gene: -; clone size: -; J gene: TRBJ1-5; V gene: TRBV28; CDR3 protein: CASRQDFGNQPQHF; CDR3 DNA: TGTGCCAGCAGACAGGATTTTGGCAATCAGCCCCAGCATTTT
D gene: -; clone size: few; J gene: TRBJ1-2; V gene: TRBV6-2/TRBV6-3; CDR3 protein: CASSWLPLYGYTF; CDR3 DNA: TGTGCCAGCAGTTGGCTACCCCTCTATGGCTACACCTTC
D gene: TRBD2; clone size: -; J gene: TRBJ2-1; V gene: TRBV19; CDR3 protein: CASSRVAGLYNEQFF; CDR3 DNA: TGTGCCAGTAGTAGAGTAGCGGGTCTCTACAATGAGCAGTTCTTC
D gene: -; clone size: -; J gene: TRBJ2-7; V gene: TRBV6-1; CDR3 protein: CASSESGRSSYEQYF; CDR3 DNA: TGTGCCAGCAGTGAATCGGGGAGGAGCTCCTACGAGCAGTACTTC
D gene: TRBD2; clone size: few; J gene: TRBJ2-1; V gene: TRBV7-2; CDR3 protein: CASSLEASGRIGEQFF; CDR3 DNA: TGTGCCAGCAGCTTAGAGGCTAGCGGGAGGATTGGTGAGCAGTTCTTC
D gene: TRBD2; clone size: -; J gene: TRBJ2-1; V gene: TRBV10-3; CDR3 protein: CAISRSGRELYNEQFF; CDR3 DNA: TGTGCCATCAGCCGGAGCGGGAGGGAGCTGTACAATGAGCAGTTCTTC
D gene: -; clone size: -; J gene: TRBJ2-1; V gene: TRBV24-1; CDR3 protein: CATSDPNTSPSYNEQFF; CDR3 DNA: TGTGCCACCAGTGATCCGAATACTAGTCCCTCCTACAATGAGCAGTTCTTC
D gene: TRBD1; clone size: -; J gene: TRBJ1-2; V gene: TRBV19; CDR3 protein: CASRTTGQEQGYTF; CDR3 DNA: TGTGCCAGTAGGACAACGGGACAGGAACAGGGCTACACCTTC
D gene: -; clone size: few; J gene: TRBJ2-3; V gene: TRBV29-1; CDR3 protein: CSAAGSTDTQYF; CDR3 DNA: TGCAGCGCTGCAGGCAGCACAGATACGCAGTATTTT
D gene: TRBD2; clone size: many; J gene: TRBJ2-3; V gene: TRBV11-2; CDR3 protein: CASSSFIGSAGVGDTQYF; CDR3 DNA: TGTGCCAGCAGCTCGTTTATCGGCAGCGCGGGAGTTGGAGATACGCAGTATTTT
D gene: -; clone size: -; J gene: TRBJ1-1; V gene: TRBV27; CDR3 protein: CASSLRGGPDTEAFF; CDR3 DNA: TGTGCCAGCAGTTTAAGGGGGGGGCCGGACACTGAAGCTTTCTTT
D gene: -; clone size: few; J gene: TRBJ2-3; V gene: TRBV19; CDR3 protein: CASTLGASTDTQYF; CDR3 DNA: TGTGCCAGTACCCTCGGGGCCAGCACAGATACGCAGTATTTT
D gene: -; clone size: many; J gene: TRBJ2-1; V gene: TRBV7-2; CDR3 protein: CASSLDRLEDNEQFF; CDR3 DNA: TGTGCCAGCAGCTTAGACAGGCTAGAGGACAATGAGCAGTTCTTC
D gene: -; clone size: -; J gene: TRBJ1-2; V gene: TRBV2; CDR3 protein: CASRNIIYGYTF; CDR3 DNA: TGTGCCAGCAGGAACATAATCTATGGCTACACCTTC
D gene: -; clone size: -; J gene: TRBJ2-3; V gene: TRBV2; CDR3 protein: CASSRLVPGTDTQYF; CDR3 DNA: TGTGCCAGCAGCCGACTAGTACCTGGGACAGATACGCAGTATTTT
D gene: -; clone size: few; J gene: TRBJ2-7; V gene: TRBV20-1; CDR3 protein: CSASGRTSYEQYF; CDR3 DNA: TGCAGTGCTAGCGGGAGAACCTCCTACGAGCAGTACTTC
D gene: TRBD1; clone size: many; J gene: TRBJ2-7; V gene: TRBV7-2; CDR3 protein: CASSQLRQGAEQYF; CDR3 DNA: TGTGCCAGCAGCCAACTACGACAGGGAGCCGAGCAGTACTTC
D gene: TRBD2; clone size: few; J gene: TRBJ2-5; V gene: TRBV10-1; CDR3 protein: CASSEGASGGTQYF; CDR3 DNA: TGCGCCAGCAGTGAGGGGGCTAGCGGCGGGACCCAGTACTTC
D gene: TRBD2; clone size: -; J gene: TRBJ2-1; V gene: TRBV27; CDR3 protein: CVSSSRLAGGTNEQFF; CDR3 DNA: TGTGTCAGCAGTTCCAGACTAGCGGGAGGGACCAATGAGCAGTTCTTC
D gene: -; clone size: many; J gene: TRBJ1-1; V gene: TRBV10-3; CDR3 protein: CAMTQDRQNTEAFF; CDR3 DNA: TGTGCCATGACCCAGGACAGACAAAACACTGAAGCTTTCTTT
D gene: -; clone size: many; J gene: TRBJ1-2; V gene: TRBV30; CDR3 protein: CAWSIRENYGYTF; CDR3 DNA: TGTGCCTGGAGTATCAGGGAGAACTATGGCTACACCTTC
D gene: -; clone size: -; J gene: TRBJ1-1; V gene: TRBV6-1; CDR3 protein: CASSEVVQGTAFF; CDR3 DNA: TGTGCCAGCAGTGAAGTTGTGCAGGGGACGGCTTTCTTT
D gene: -; clone size: many; J gene: TRBJ1-1; V gene: TRBV15; CDR3 protein: CATSRDLVIRGRNTEAFF; CDR3 DNA: TGTGCCACCAGCAGAGATCTGGTCATCCGGGGGCGGAACACTGAAGCTTTCTTT
D gene: -; clone size: few; J gene: TRBJ2-2; V gene: TRBV20-1; CDR3 protein: CSANENTGELFF; CDR3 DNA: TGCAGTGCTAATGAGAACACCGGGGAGCTGTTTTTT
D gene: -; clone size: -; J gene: TRBJ1-1; V gene: TRBV9; CDR3 protein: CASNAEPITGGLFF; CDR3 DNA: TGTGCCAGCAATGCGGAGCCCATAACCGGGGGGCTGTTCTTT
D gene: TRBD2; clone size: many; J gene: TRBJ2-5; V gene: TRBV7-8; CDR3 protein: CASSSRTSSSQETQYF; CDR3 DNA: TGTGCCAGCAGTTCTAGGACTAGCTCAAGTCAAGAGACCCAGTACTTC
D gene: -; clone size: -; J gene: TRBJ1-1; V gene: TRBV2; CDR3 protein: CASSVRQKNTEAFF; CDR3 DNA: TGTGCCAGCAGTGTCAGACAGAAGAACACTGAAGCTTTCTTT
D gene: -; clone size: -; J gene: TRBJ1-6; V gene: TRBV27; CDR3 protein: CASSPRVGRNSPLHF; CDR3 DNA: TGTGCCAGCAGTCCGCGGGTCGGTAGGAATTCACCCCTCCACTTT
D gene: TRBD2; clone size: many; J gene: TRBJ2-5; V gene: TRBV28; CDR3 protein: CASSFGATSGRGGQETQYF; CDR3 DNA: TGTGCCAGCAGTTTTGGCGCGACTAGCGGGAGAGGGGGCCAAGAGACCCAGTACTTC
D gene: -; clone size: -; J gene: TRBJ2-3; V gene: TRBV25-1; CDR3 protein: CASSGVVGGYPDTQYF; CDR3 DNA: TGTGCCAGCAGTGGAGTCGTGGGGGGCTATCCTGATACGCAGTATTTT
D gene: -; clone size: -; J gene: TRBJ1-2; V gene: TRBV30; CDR3 protein: CAWSEDGYTF; CDR3 DNA: TGTGCCTGGAGTGAAGATGGCTACACCTTC
D gene: -; clone size: -; J gene: TRBJ2-3; V gene: TRBV15; CDR3 protein: CATSREYLAHTDTQYF; CDR3 DNA: TGTGCCACCAGCAGAGAGTACCTAGCCCACACAGATACGCAGTATTTT
D gene: TRBD2; clone size: -; J gene: TRBJ2-5; V gene: TRBV2; CDR3 protein: CASSGSEAGELETQYF; CDR3 DNA: TGTGCCAGCAGTGGCTCTGAAGCGGGAGAGTTGGAGACCCAGTACTTC
D gene: TRBD1; clone size: few; J gene: TRBJ2-7; V gene: TRBV3-1; CDR3 protein: CASSKGTGTGSYEQYF; CDR3 DNA: TGTGCCAGCAGCAAAGGGACAGGGACAGGGTCCTACGAGCAGTACTTC
D gene: TRBD1; clone size: -; J gene: TRBJ1-5; V gene: TRBV20-1; CDR3 protein: CSARGQQGTQPQHF; CDR3 DNA: TGCAGTGCTAGAGGTCAACAGGGGACTCAGCCCCAGCATTTT
D gene: TRBD1; clone size: many; J gene: TRBJ2-5; V gene: TRBV11-2; CDR3 protein: CASSWGQQETQYF; CDR3 DNA: TGTGCCAGCAGCTGGGGACAGCAAGAGACCCAGTACTTC